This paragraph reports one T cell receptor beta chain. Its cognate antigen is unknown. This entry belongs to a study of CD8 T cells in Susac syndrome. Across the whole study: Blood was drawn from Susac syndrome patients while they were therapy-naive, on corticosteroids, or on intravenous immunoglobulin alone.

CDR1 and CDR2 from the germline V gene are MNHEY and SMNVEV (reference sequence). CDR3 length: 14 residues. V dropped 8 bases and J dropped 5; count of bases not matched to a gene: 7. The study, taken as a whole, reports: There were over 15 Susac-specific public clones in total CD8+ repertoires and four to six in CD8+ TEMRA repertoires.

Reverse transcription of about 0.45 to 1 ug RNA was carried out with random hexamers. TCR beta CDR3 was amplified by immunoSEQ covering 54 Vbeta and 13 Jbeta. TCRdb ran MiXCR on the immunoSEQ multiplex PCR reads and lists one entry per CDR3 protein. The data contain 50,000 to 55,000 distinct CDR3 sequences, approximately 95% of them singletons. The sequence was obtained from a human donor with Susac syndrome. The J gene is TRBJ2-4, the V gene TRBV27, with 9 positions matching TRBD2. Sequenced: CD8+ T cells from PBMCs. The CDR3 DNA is TGTGCCAGCTGGGCTAGCGGGACGCAAAACATTCAGTACTTC. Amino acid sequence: CASWASGTQNIQYF.